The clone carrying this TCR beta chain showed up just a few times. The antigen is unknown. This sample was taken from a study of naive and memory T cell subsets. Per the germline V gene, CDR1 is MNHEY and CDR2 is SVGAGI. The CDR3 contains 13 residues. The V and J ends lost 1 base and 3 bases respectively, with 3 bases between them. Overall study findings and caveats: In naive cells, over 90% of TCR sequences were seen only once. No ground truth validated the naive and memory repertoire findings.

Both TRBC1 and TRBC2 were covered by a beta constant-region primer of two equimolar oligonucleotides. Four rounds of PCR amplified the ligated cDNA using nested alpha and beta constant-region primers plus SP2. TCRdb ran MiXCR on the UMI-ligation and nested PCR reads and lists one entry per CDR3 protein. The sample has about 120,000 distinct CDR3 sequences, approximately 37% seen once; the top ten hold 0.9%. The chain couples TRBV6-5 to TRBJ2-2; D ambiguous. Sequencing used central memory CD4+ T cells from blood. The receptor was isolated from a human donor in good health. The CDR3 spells CASSYWYTGELFF. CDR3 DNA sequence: TGTGCCAGCAGTTACTGGTACACCGGGGAGCTGTTTTTT.